Listed below are T cell receptor beta chains from one sample, sequenced in a study of T-cell reconstitution after alpha-beta-depleted transplantation in children. TCRdb re-called the PCR reads with MiXCR, one entry per CDR3 protein. The data show about 830,000 distinct CDR3 sequences, approximately 15% seen once. This material consisted of PBMCs, mostly from graft donor cells, taken 360 days after TCRalphabeta/CD19-depleted stem cell transplant. Source of these receptors: a male patient younger than 18 who had a stem cell transplant for acute lymphoblastic leukemia, so the T cells may come from the graft donor. Each CDR3 is given with its conserved first and last residue.

j_call v_call cdr3_aa
TRBJ1-2 TRBV5-1 CASSWRDDGYTF
TRBJ1-1 TRBV3-1 CASSAPTGVVTEAFF
TRBJ2-3 TRBV20-1 CSARMFRGGPIRTDTQYF
TRBJ2-7 TRBV5-1 CASSPRALPGGGSYEQYF
TRBJ2-5 TRBV27 CASRPYGEETQYF
TRBJ2-1 TRBV28 CASSLGAGRRSHNEQFF
TRBJ2-7 TRBV13 CASSTTRTSAGEQYF
TRBJ2-1 TRBV20-1 CSARGLYSAYNEQFF
TRBJ2-2 TRBV10-3 CAINGESSTGELFF
TRBJ2-4 TRBV29-1 CSVAWLNIQYF
TRBJ2-5 TRBV7-9 CASSLVPQGARETQYF
TRBJ2-3 TRBV12-3/TRBV12-4 CASSRTSGRAISTDTQYF
TRBJ1-1 TRBV24-1 CATGRDTKNTEAFF
TRBJ2-7 TRBV4-1 CASSQPGQGIYEQYF
TRBJ2-3 TRBV7-6 CASSLVPYVRRERPDTQYF
TRBJ2-1 TRBV6-1 CASSHFSGRSYNEQFF
TRBJ2-2 TRBV3-1 CASSRVRGTTGELFF
TRBJ2-4 TRBV6-1 CASNGGTSGLNIQYF
TRBJ1-2 TRBV29-1 CSVDNSFDYGYTF
TRBJ2-7 TRBV6-5 CASSYGVGGTYEQYF
TRBJ2-1 TRBV9 CASSVEARGSHNEQFF
TRBJ2-5 TRBV3-1 CASSQEGLAGPTETQYF
TRBJ2-1 TRBV15 CATSRDGSPGGGNNEQFF
TRBJ2-7 TRBV27 CASSLSYTYEQYF
TRBJ2-2 TRBV5-1 CASINMNTGELFF
TRBJ2-1 TRBV12-3/TRBV12-4 CASLTNTGGLAVYNEQFF
TRBJ1-2 TRBV12-3/TRBV12-4 CASSKAGAYYGYTF
TRBJ2-6 TRBV3-1 CASSLGQGIAGANVLTF
TRBJ1-4 TRBV5-1 CASSLADNEKLFF
TRBJ2-2 TRBV11-2 CASSLEMINTGELFF
TRBJ2-1 TRBV5-1 CASSRGLAPGNEQFF
TRBJ1-4 TRBV20-1 CSARSPPEKLFF
TRBJ2-7 TRBV18 CASSPRSVLNNYEQYF
TRBJ2-2 TRBV7-9 CASSPPGKGNTGELFF
TRBJ2-3 TRBV13 CASSGDPSTDTQYF
TRBJ2-3 TRBV5-1 CASGSSGRSTDTQYF
TRBJ2-3 TRBV20-1 CSARLAGEGDTQYF
TRBJ2-3 TRBV3-1 CASSQDFTSMVDTQYF
TRBJ2-1 TRBV20-1 CSARKVAGVRSSYNEEFF
TRBJ1-1 TRBV20-1 CSARDSAGQNTEAFF
TRBJ2-7 TRBV20-1 CSAAGGRAGDEQYF
TRBJ2-1 TRBV4-1 CASSQVLGNEQFF
TRBJ1-2 TRBV20-1 CSARPTGVANYGYTF
TRBJ2-7 TRBV5-1 CASSLTPLKQTYEQYF
TRBJ2-4 TRBV15 CATSRAGGWKNIQYF
TRBJ1-5 TRBV6-5 CASRLHSNQPQHF
TRBJ2-1 TRBV29-1 CSVGSPGTSGRGEQFF